This T cell receptor (beta chain) was recorded in a study of T cell responses to AZD1222 COVID-19 vaccine. CDR1 is MNHEY and CDR2 is SVGEGT in the germline V gene. Germline trimming cut 5 bases from V and 2 bases from J; bases unmatched to any gene: 12. The CDR3 has 17 residues. Produced via immunoSEQ multiplex PCR; TCRdb's table is partial and in-frame only. The table records approximately 140,000 clones, 85% to 90% of them present only once. Concerning this clone: Its antigen is not known.

General study points: Every sample of the repertoires postdated the peak T cell response. Variant regions that are unmutated are reportedly the target of nearly half of spike-specific TCRs. Vaccination with two AZD1222 doses was followed by a rise in Spike-specific TCR breadth and depth.

This receptor was taken from an adult in good health. The starting material was peripheral blood, obtained on day 0 of AZD1222 vaccination. The chain recombines TRBV6-2 or TRBV6-3 with TRBJ2-1, with TRBD1 identical over 7 bases. The CDR3 DNA reads as TGTGCCAGCAGTAACGATCTACAGGGGTGGACCTACAATGAGCAGTTCTTC. This codes for CASSNDLQGWTYNEQFF.